A selection of T cell receptor beta chains follows, all from one sample in a study of PD-L1 blockade in urothelial cancer. Here immunoSEQ multiplex PCR was the method, and the copy in TCRdb shows in-frame clones only, minus some. This sample has about 35,000 clones, with approximately 85% found just once. The sample consisted of PBMCs, taken around atezolizumab (anti-PD-L1) treatment. The receptors stem from a man aged 55-75 years with urothelial cancer. The CDR3 runs from the conserved cysteine through the conserved F or W. The D gene is left open where the match is weak. For some rows the clone size is stated as once, few or many, or as a class when expanded; others skip it.

TRBD1	TRBV6-5	-	TRBJ1-2	TGTGCCAGCACGAAAGGACAGGCCCACCTCTATGGCTACACCTTC	CASTKGQAHLYGYTF
TRBD1	TRBV28	-	TRBJ1-5	TGTGCCAGCAGTGAAGTCAGGGGGCTTAGCAATCAGCCCCAGCATTTT	CASSEVRGLSNQPQHF
TRBD1	TRBV7-9	once	TRBJ1-1	TGTGCCAGCAGTCTCCGGGACAGGGACGCTGAAGCTTTCTTT	CASSLRDRDAEAFF
-	TRBV5-1	-	TRBJ2-1	TGCGCCAGCAGCTCCCCGGTAACCAATGAGCAGTTCTTC	CASSSPVTNEQFF
TRBD1	TRBV11-2	-	TRBJ1-6	TGTGCCAGCAGCGCAGCCGGGACAGGGAATTCACCCCTCCACTTT	CASSAAGTGNSPLHF
-	TRBV28	once	TRBJ2-7	TGTGCCAGCAGTTTGGGGGGTGATGCCTACGAGCAGTACTTC	CASSLGGDAYEQYF
-	TRBV4-1	-	TRBJ2-1	TGCGCCAGCAGCCAAGTGGGGACTGGGCCCTACAATGAGCAGTTCTTC	CASSQVGTGPYNEQFF
TRBD2	TRBV5-1	-	TRBJ2-3	TGCGCCAGCAGCTTGGCAGGGACTAACACAGATACGCAGTATTTT	CASSLAGTNTDTQYF
-	TRBV21-1	-	TRBJ2-3	TGTGCCAGCAGCAAAATAGCACAGGGGGGCACAGATACGCAGTATTTT	CASSKIAQGGTDTQYF
TRBD2	TRBV5-1	-	TRBJ2-1	TGCGCCAGCAGCTTCCTAGCGGGGGCAGACAATGAGCAGTTCTTC	CASSFLAGADNEQFF
-	TRBV2	once	TRBJ1-2	TGTGCCAGCAACCCCGACAGTAACTATGGCTACACCTTC	CASNPDSNYGYTF
-	TRBV7-9	-	TRBJ2-7	TGTGCCAGCAGTCGTGGGGGCAGACGGGACGAGCAGTACTTC	CASSRGGRRDEQYF
-	TRBV25-1	-	TRBJ2-3	TGTGCCAGCAGTCCTCTAGGCGGGCCAGATACGCAGTATTTT	CASSPLGGPDTQYF
-	TRBV19	-	TRBJ2-7	TGTGCCAGTAGTATAGTCCTCGGGAACGAGCAGTACTTC	CASSIVLGNEQYF
TRBD1	TRBV28	-	TRBJ1-5	TGTGCCAGCAGTCTAGACAGGGGGAGTCAGCCCCAGCATTTT	CASSLDRGSQPQHF
TRBD1	TRBV6-1	-	TRBJ1-1	TGTGCCAGCAGGGACAGGGTGGGAGCTCTCGCTTTCTTT	CASRDRVGALAFF
-	TRBV15	-	TRBJ2-2	TGTGCCACCAGCAGGGACGTGGGACTTCCGAACACCGGGGAGCTGTTTTTT	CATSRDVGLPNTGELFF
-	TRBV7-6	-	TRBJ1-4	TGTGCCAGCAGCCTGCGGCCTAATGAAAAACTGTTTTTT	CASSLRPNEKLFF
-	TRBV4-2	-	TRBJ2-7	TGTGCCAGCAGCCCTTCACAGGGTTCCTACGAGCAGTACTTC	CASSPSQGSYEQYF
TRBD2	TRBV5-1	-	TRBJ2-1	TGCGCCAGCAGCTTCCAGGTGATGGGGGGAGGGAACAATGAGCAGTTCTTC	CASSFQVMGGGNNEQFF
-	TRBV28	once	TRBJ2-2	TGTGCCAGCCACCGGGGGTCGGCCGGGGAGCTGTTTTTT	CASHRGSAGELFF
-	TRBV9	-	TRBJ2-7	TGTGCCAGCAGCGTGGTTTCGGGCGAGCAGTACTTC	CASSVVSGEQYF
TRBD2	TRBV11-3	-	TRBJ2-3	TGTGCCAGCAGCTTATCAGCGGGGCGGGGCACAGATACGCAGTATTTT	CASSLSAGRGTDTQYF